A single sample gave rise to the 10 T cell receptor beta chains below, sequenced in a study of blood T cell repertoires in COVID-19. The protocol was immunoSEQ multiplex PCR, while the TCRdb copy is restricted to in-frame clones and leaves out a portion. The sample lists around 200,000 clones; about 86% were seen once. The sample consisted of peripheral blood. These receptors were collected from a woman younger than 30 who had recovered from COVID-19.

This chain joins TRBV2 and TRBJ1-1; no clear D. Per germline, CDR1 SNHLY and CDR2 FYNNEI. The ends were cut back, 5 bases at V and 5 bases at J, with 6 bases in the middle. The CDR3 runs 11 residues. The CDR3 loop is CASSQMTEAFF. CDR3 DNA sequence: TGTGCCAGCAGTCAAATGACTGAAGCTTTCTTT.

The chain employs TRBV7-3 and TRBJ2-1; tentative D call: TRBD2 (6 bases). The length of the CDR3 is 17 residues. Per the germline V gene, CDR1 is SGHTA and CDR2 is FQGTGA. Trimming took 6 bases from V and 6 from J, leaving 24 bases between them. CDR3 nucleotide sequence: TGTGCCAGCAGTCCCCGGTCCCGACTAGTGGGGCCCAATGAGCAGTTCTTC. This sequence encodes CASSPRSRLVGPNEQFF.

This clone was counted once. The chain has TRBV5-1 and TRBJ2-3; no clear D. V lost 5 bases, J lost 11 bases, and 15 bases lay in between. The CDR3 runs 12 residues. CDR1 and CDR2 from the germline V gene are SGHRS and YFSETQ. The CDR3 bases are TGCGCCAGCAGGGGCCAACCCCCTCAGCAGTATTTT. This sequence encodes CASRGQPPQQYF. Drawing the rest from reference TRBV5-1 and TRBJ2-3, the complete variable domain is KAGVTQTPRYLIKTRGQQVTLSCSPISGHRSVSWYQQTPGQGLQFLFEYFSETQRNKGNFPGRFSGRQFSNSRSEMNVSTLELGDSALYLCASRGQPPQQYFGPGTRLTVL.

V usage is TRBV5-1 and J usage is TRBJ2-5; TRBD2 is a possible D gene (7 bases). The CDR3 contains 15 residues. The ends were cut back, 0 bases at V and 5 bases at J, with 14 bases in the middle. The V gene's germline CDR1 is SGHRS and CDR2 YFSETQ. CDR3 region: CASSLGYREGETQYF. The CDR3 DNA follows: TGCGCCAGCAGCTTGGGATACAGGGAGGGGGAGACCCAGTACTTC.

The chain links TRBV7-9 to TRBJ1-5; D might be TRBD1 (5 bases). This CDR3 is 15 amino acids long. The V end lost 4 bases, the J end lost 0 bases, and 10 bases lay between the germline ends. CDR1 and CDR2 from the germline V gene are SEHNR and FQNEAQ (reference sequence). CDR3 nucleotide sequence: TGTGCCAGCAGCTCAGACGACAGTAGCAATCAGCCCCAGCATTTT. Translation: CASSSDDSSNQPQHF.

The V call is TRBV4-3, the J call TRBJ2-2; a possible D gene is TRBD2 (5 bases). The ends were cut back, 1 base at V and 7 bases at J, with 13 bases in the middle. The CDR3 contains 15 residues. Germline CDR1 and CDR2: LGHNA and YSLEER. The CDR3 loop is CASSQGTRASGELFF. The CDR3 nucleotides read TGCGCCAGCAGCCAAGGAACGAGGGCGAGCGGGGAGCTGTTTTTT.

The V call is TRBV3-1 (or the pseudogene TRBV3-2), the J call TRBJ2-1, with TRBD2 as a possible D gene (5 bases). With 2 bases removed from V and 5 bases from J, the gap between germline ends came to 19 bases. The CDR3 runs to 17 residues. Looked up from germline, CDR1 is LGHDT and CDR2 is YNNKEL (reference sequence). CDR3 sequence: CASSQSLTNPLHNEQFF. CDR3 sequence (DNA): TGTGCCAGCAGCCAATCCTTGACTAACCCCCTTCACAATGAGCAGTTCTTC.

The chain joins TRBV13 to TRBJ2-3, with a weak D call TRBD1 (6 bases). This CDR3 is 15 amino acids long. Germline V gene lookup returns CDR1 PRHDT and CDR2 FYEKMQ (reference sequence). Trimming took off 3 bases at V and 3 bases at J, with 13 bases between the two ends. Here the CDR3 reads CASSFGAGVTDTQYF. The DNA of the CDR3 is TGTGCCAGCAGCTTTGGGGCAGGGGTAACAGATACGCAGTATTTT.

The chain links TRBV2 to TRBJ2-1; TRBD2 agrees at 8 bases. The V gene end was trimmed by 6 bases and the J gene end by 0 bases; junction bases not matched to a gene: 10. Germline assignment: CDR1 SNHLY and CDR2 FYNNEI. The CDR3 has 17 residues. The CDR3 is CASRIGLAENSYNEQFF. In DNA form, the CDR3 reads TGTGCCAGCAGAATCGGACTAGCCGAAAACTCCTACAATGAGCAGTTCTTC.

The gene calls are TRBV5-4 and TRBJ1-4, with 7 bases fitting TRBD1. V gave up 5 bases and J gave up 5 bases; unmatched junction bases: 3. The CDR3 totals 13 residues. CDR1 SGHNT and CDR2 YYREEE come from the germline V gene (reference sequence). The CDR3 nucleotides are TGTGCCAGCAGTTCACAGGGGAATGAAAAACTGTTTTTT. Translating gives CASSSQGNEKLFF.